This entry concerns a single T cell receptor (beta chain). This clone has a handful of counts. Its binding antigen is unknown. Qualities for individual bases were not recorded, and no much larger clone is one base off. The CDR3 measures 16 amino acids from cysteine to phenylalanine. Only CDR3 DNA remains: 48 bases, in frame from the first base. Trimming at the junction amounts to 2 bases on V and 0 bases on J, and the germline ends lie 15 bases apart. The germline V gene yields SGHDT for CDR1 and YYEEEE for CDR2. The sample originates from a study of blood T cell repertoires in COVID-19 (dated by TCRdb to about 2020). Looking at the study overall: Samples from collaborators originated in the United States, Italy and Spain and spanned both the acute and convalescent phases of COVID-19. Subjects who had been exposed to COVID-19, were actively infected with it, or had recovered from it provided the deeply sampled blood TCRbeta repertoires that made up the dataset. The prospective study material was composed of cDNA or gDNA derived from T cells, B-cell-depleted T cells, or PBMCs. Where available, HLA class I and class II types were obtained from metadata supplied by the sample provider rather than from assay-based typing. The repertoires were made available in a free public database intended to serve as a resource for research on the immune response to SARS-CoV-2. A de-identified subject ID, COVID-19 status, age in years and sex were almost always included in the sample metadata. The samples were drawn from the first 160 participants of the ongoing ImmuneRACE study and from 950 to 1,500 subjects provided by 6 global collaborators.

What the research found in general, with its limitations: The amount of clinical and demographic metadata varied by source and participant and was provided uncurated.

Enrolling through a virtual design, the prospective study's participants ranged in age from about 18 to 100 years and lived across some 23 United States geographic areas. In the prospective study, cohorts were assigned on the basis of participant-reported clinical history obtained from a screening survey and a study questionnaire. In the prospective study, whole blood, serum and a nasopharyngeal or oropharyngeal swab were collected from each participant by mobile phlebotomists. Prospective study participants could optionally give additional blood draws and questionnaires over an approximately two-month period. Before DNA extraction, prospective study blood samples were shipped either frozen or at room temperature. TCRbeta CDR3 regions were amplified from genomic DNA by means of the immunoSEQ Assay, a bias-controlled multiplex PCR. The study's processing was this. The number of nucleated cells in each sample was estimated by amplification of reference gene primers within the assay. To quantify the absolute abundance of each unique TCRbeta CDR3 rearrangement, sequence reads were collapsed and filtered. For each sample, productive Simpson clonality was calculated as the square root of Simpson's diversity index across productive rearrangements. Entries here come from immuneACCESS through TCRdb and include only in-frame sequences with V and J called. Some clones fail to appear in such tables; in the studies checked, an unresolved V gene covers under half of the shortfall, and the cause of the remainder is unknown. That table gives V, J and clone size, and the DNA gave D and trimming. Across this sample there are 70,000 to 90,000 clones, with more than 85% seen only once. Of the sample, 1% to 1.5% is held by the ten largest clones.

Sequencing used PBMCs or T cells enriched from blood (not recorded which). The chain is assembled from TRBV5-6 and TRBJ2-7; the D gene is perhaps TRBD2, on 7 matching bases. This sequence was found in a woman aged 50 to 60 with acute COVID-19. CDR3 reads: CASSFVGGHSSYEQYF. Here is the DNA: TGTGCCAGCAGCTTCGTCGGGGGGCATAGCTCCTACGAGCAGTACTTC.